Listed here is a single TCR beta chain. This specimen belongs to a study of T-cell memory formation after mild COVID-19. The CDR3 consists of 14 residues. Per germline, CDR1 MGHRA and CDR2 YSYEKL. Trimming stripped 0 bases from V and 6 bases from J, with 8 bases between. TCRdb redid the calling of the 5' RACE reads with MiXCR, one entry per CDR3 protein. This table has roughly 100,000 distinct CDR3 sequences, more than 15% appearing once. J is TRBJ1-4 and V is TRBV4-1; a possible D gene is TRBD1 (5 bases). The sequenced sample was PBMCs or a T cell subset sorted from them (not recorded which). The TCR sequence derives from an adult woman who had mild COVID-19 (a few samples of this study predate the infection). Cell type and time point are not known. The CDR3 DNA follows: TGCGCCAGCAGCCAAGAAGGGACGGATGAAAAACTGTTTTTT. Translating gives CASSQEGTDEKLFF.